A selection of T cell receptor beta chains follows, all from one sample in a study of T-cell memory formation after mild COVID-19. From the 5' RACE reads, TCRdb called clonotypes with MiXCR, one entry per CDR3 protein. The data show roughly 310,000 distinct CDR3 sequences, around a sixth seen once. Sequenced input: PBMCs or a T cell subset sorted from them (not recorded which). Every receptor here comes from a man aged 18-30 years who had mild COVID-19 (a few samples of this study predate the infection). Cell type and time point are not known. The CDR3 runs from the conserved cysteine through the conserved F or W. Each record gives: J gene, V gene, clone size, D gene, CDR3 DNA, CDR3 protein. D genes are given only for firm matches. Where a row states a size, it is once, few, many or the class of an expanded clone; other rows omit it.

TRBJ1-1 TRBV6-5 . TRBD1 TGTGCCAGCAGCCAGGACAGGGGTCATGAAGCTTTCTTT CASSQDRGHEAFF
TRBJ2-7 TRBV12-3/TRBV12-4 many TRBD2 TGTGCCAGCAGTTTGGGAGGGACCGAGCAGTACTTC CASSLGGTEQYF
TRBJ1-1 TRBV7-2 . . TGTGCCAGCAGCGCCTCCGGGGCCAACACTGAAGCTTTCTTT CASSASGANTEAFF
TRBJ2-3 TRBV7-8 . TRBD2 TGTGCCAGCAGCACTAGGACCGTACTAGCGGGGGCCCTCACAGATACGCAGTATTTT CASSTRTVLAGALTDTQYF
TRBJ1-3 TRBV15 many . TGTGCCACCAGCAGAGTTTTCGGGGAAGGAAACACCATATATTTT CATSRVFGEGNTIYF
TRBJ1-2 TRBV12-3/TRBV12-4 few . TGTGCCAGCAAAACCGGGACAATCTATGGCTACACCTTC CASKTGTIYGYTF
TRBJ2-1 TRBV7-3 . . TGTGCCAGCAGCTTAGAACCGTCCTCCTACAATGAGCAGTTCTTC CASSLEPSSYNEQFF
TRBJ2-2 TRBV7-9 few TRBD1 TGTGCCAGCAGCCCCGGACAGGAAAGCGGGGAGCTGTTTTTT CASSPGQESGELFF
TRBJ2-7 TRBV19 few . TGTGCCAGTAGTCCGGCGGGGCACGAGCAGTACTTC CASSPAGHEQYF
TRBJ2-1 TRBV7-2 . . TGTGCCAGCAGCCATATAGGAGAAAGCTCCTACAATGAGCAGTTCTTC CASSHIGESSYNEQFF
TRBJ2-2 TRBV6-6 few . TGTGCCAGCAGCTTCGGGGCCACCGGGGAGCTGTTTTTT CASSFGATGELFF
TRBJ2-1 TRBV20-1 few TRBD2 TGCAGTGCTTCCGGGACTAGCGGGGGTACTGAGCAGTTCTTC CSASGTSGGTEQFF
TRBJ2-7 TRBV20-1 . TRBD1 TGCAGTGCTAGTCGTCGCAACAGGGGGCCGAACGAGCAGTACTTC CSASRRNRGPNEQYF
TRBJ2-2 TRBV9 . . TGTGCCAGCAGCGTAGCGGGGTACGACACCGGGGAGCTGTTTTTT CASSVAGYDTGELFF
TRBJ2-3 TRBV7-2 few . TGTGCCAGCAGCTCCGACCCTTCCACAGATACGCAGTATTTT CASSSDPSTDTQYF
TRBJ1-1 TRBV29-1 . . TGCAGCGTTGAGGACCCGCGGAACACTGAAGCTTTCTTT CSVEDPRNTEAFF
TRBJ2-1 TRBV6-2/TRBV6-3 many . TGTGCCAGCAGTTACGGGGCTCACAATGAGCAGTTCTTC CASSYGAHNEQFF
TRBJ1-6 TRBV20-1 few TRBD1 TGCAGTGCTACCGGGACAGGGTATTCACCCCTCCACTTT CSATGTGYSPLHF
TRBJ2-5 TRBV7-6 few . TGTGCCAGCAGCTCTCAGTTGGAGGGTGCCCAGTACTTC CASSSQLEGAQYF
TRBJ1-2 TRBV6-5 . . TGTGCCAGCAGTTGGGGACCCTATGGCTACACCTTC CASSWGPYGYTF
TRBJ1-1 TRBV10-3 . TRBD1 TGTGCCATCAGGGGCGCAGGGGGGACTGAAGCTTTCTTT CAIRGAGGTEAFF
TRBJ2-3 TRBV5-1 few . TGCGCCAGCCGGGGTGAGGGGGCAGATACGCAGTATTTT CASRGEGADTQYF
TRBJ2-3 TRBV4-3 many . TGCGCCAGCAGCCGTTTTAGCGGAGCCACAGATACGCAGTATTTT CASSRFSGATDTQYF
TRBJ2-7 TRBV6-2/TRBV6-3 . . TGTGCCAGCAGTTACTCGAACTCCTACGCATCCTACGAGCAGTACTTC CASSYSNSYASYEQYF
TRBJ2-7 TRBV7-2 few TRBD1 TGTGCCAGCAGCCGACAGGGGGCTTACGAGCAGTACTTC CASSRQGAYEQYF
TRBJ1-6 TRBV7-3 many TRBD1 TGTGCCAGTGCAGAACAGGGGGTCACTTCACCCCTCCACTTT CASAEQGVTSPLHF
TRBJ2-3 TRBV20-1 many . TGCAGTGCTAGAGGCAGGCGAACGACTAGGGGGACCACAGATACGCAGTATTTT CSARGRRTTRGTTDTQYF
TRBJ1-2 TRBV6-5 . . TGTGCCAGCAGTTACTCGGGCAGGGGATATGGCTACACCTTC CASSYSGRGYGYTF
TRBJ2-1 TRBV6-6 few . TGTGCCAGCACCAGGAGGACGGCTTACAATGAGCAGTTCTTC CASTRRTAYNEQFF
TRBJ1-1 TRBV5-1 few . TGCGCCAGCACCCCGGGAGGGTGGGGATTCACTGAAGCTTTCTTT CASTPGGWGFTEAFF
TRBJ2-5 TRBV6-5 . TRBD1 TGTGCCAGCAGGTACTCCCCCCCGACAGGGTACCAGACCCAGTACTTC CASRYSPPTGYQTQYF
TRBJ1-4 TRBV4-1 many TRBD1 TGCGCCAGCAGCCAAGAAAACAGGGGTTTTGAAAAACTGTTTTTT CASSQENRGFEKLFF
TRBJ2-5 TRBV20-1 . TRBD1 TGCAGTGCTAGAGTCCAGGACAGGGAGACCCAGTACTTC CSARVQDRETQYF
TRBJ1-2 TRBV12-3/TRBV12-4 . . TGTGCCAGCAGTTTAAACGGAGCTAACTATGGCTACACCTTC CASSLNGANYGYTF
TRBJ1-4 TRBV5-4 many TRBD1 TGTGCCAGCAGCAGACAGGGGGCGACTGAAAAACTGTTTTTT CASSRQGATEKLFF
TRBJ1-5 TRBV7-2 few . TGTGCCAGCAGCTTAGGCCCAGGAACTGAGCCCCAGCATTTT CASSLGPGTEPQHF
TRBJ2-5 TRBV7-8 . TRBD2 TGTGCCAGCAGCTCTCACCCCGGACTAGCGGGGGGCCTAGAGACCCAGTACTTC CASSSHPGLAGGLETQYF